The next 6 T cell receptor beta chains were all read from a single sample in a study of T-cell reconstitution after alpha-beta-depleted transplantation in children. Unique molecular identifiers were used in preparing the TCRbeta library. Using its own MiXCR run on the PCR reads, TCRdb lists one record per CDR3 protein. The sample lists around 80,000 distinct CDR3 sequences, less than 20% occurring once. The source material was PBMCs, mostly from graft donor cells, sampled 360 days after TCRalphabeta/CD19-depleted stem cell transplant. Source of these receptors: a male patient between 2 and 10 years old who had a stem cell transplant for acute lymphoblastic leukemia, so the T cells may come from the graft donor.

This sequence joins TRBV7-9 and TRBJ2-1, with D possibly being TRBD2 (6 bases). CDR1 is SEHNR and CDR2 is FQNEAQ in the germline V gene (reference sequence). The CDR3 runs to 16 residues. Trimming left V 1 base short and J 7 bases short, with 17 bases between. In nucleotides, the CDR3 is TGTGCCAGCAGCTTAGAGTATCCGGGAGTTGTGAATGAGCAGTTCTTC. Its translation is CASSLEYPGVVNEQFF.

This clonotype has at least ten counts. The chain carries TRBV5-1 and TRBJ2-1, with TRBD2 identical over 11 bases. Germline V gene data show CDR1 as SGHRS and CDR2 as YFSETQ. The trim removed 5 bases at V and 5 bases at J, leaving 3 bases unmatched. CDR3 size: 14 residues. CDR3 sequence reads: CASRTSGSHNEQFF. As DNA, the CDR3 is TGCGCCAGCAGAACTAGCGGGAGTCACAATGAGCAGTTCTTC.

The gene calls are TRBV5-1 and TRBJ2-2; D might be TRBD1 or TRBD2, each matching 5 bases. V was shortened by 0 bases and J by 9 bases, with 9 bases between the two germline ends. Germline V gene sequence: CDR1 SGHRS, CDR2 YFSETQ. The CDR3 is 13 residues long. DNA for the CDR3: TGCGCCAGCAGCTTGGGGGACGGCCGGGAGCTGTTTTTT. Translated, it gives CASSLGDGRELFF.

This clonotype was observed a handful of times. The rearrangement joins TRBV13 to TRBJ2-4; no definite D call. This CDR3 has 14 amino acids. V gave up 0 bases and J gave up 2 bases, with 5 bases separating them. Germline CDR1 reads PRHDT; CDR2 reads FYEKMQ (reference sequence). CDR3 sequence (DNA): TGTGCCAGCAGCTTAGGCTGGACCAAAAACATTCAGTACTTC. The encoded protein is CASSLGWTKNIQYF.

V gene TRBV7-9 combines with J gene TRBJ1-1; 8 bases are a match to TRBD1. The germline V gene has CDR1 SEHNR and CDR2 FQNEAQ (reference sequence). The CDR3 is 16 amino acids. V was clipped by 5 bases and J by 5 bases; unmatched bases: 13. CDR3 sequence: CASSRGQGTKRTEAFF. CDR3 nucleotides: TGTGCCAGCAGCCGCGGACAGGGAACAAAGAGAACTGAAGCTTTCTTT.

This clonotype was detected only a few times. The chain recombines TRBV6-1 with TRBJ1-6, with D possibly matching TRBD1 (5 bases). Germline V lookup: CDR1 MNHNS, CDR2 SASEGT. The CDR3 is 15 amino acids. V was pared by 6 bases and J by 6 bases, with 15 bases between. The CDR3 DNA reads as TGTGCCAGCAGCCGGGCGGACATGCGTAATTCACCCCTCCACTTT. Translated: CASSRADMRNSPLHF.